This T cell receptor beta chain was identified during a study of shared clonotypes between healthy human individuals. General study points: Among the subsets, naive ones generally showed larger estimated richness than memory ones.

CD45RO-negative cells were positively selected for CCR7, leaving out terminally differentiated effector memory CD45RA+ cells. Among the donors, all were Caucasian adults who lived in Nashville, Tennessee. Sorted-subset replicate PCRs used 200 ng DNA, 30,000 or so T cell genomes. Clones were sequenced by immunoSEQ multiplex PCR, and TCRdb holds only the in-frame ones, with some missing. The sample consists of millions of clones, roughly 95% of them appearing once. Trimming cost V 0 bases and J 5 bases, with 17 bases left between them. CDR1 is MGHRA and CDR2 is YSYEKL in the germline V gene. The CDR3 covers 17 residues. About this clone: Its antigen is still unknown.

This receptor was identified in a man aged 18 to 29 in good health. The genes are TRBV4-1 and TRBJ1-5; D possibly corresponds to TRBD1 (5 bases). Sequencing input: naive CD8+ T cells sorted from blood. CDR3 sequence (DNA): TGCGCCAGCAGCCAAGAAAAGCCACGGGGGGTCCATCAGCCCCAGCATTTT. Protein: CASSQEKPRGVHQPQHF.